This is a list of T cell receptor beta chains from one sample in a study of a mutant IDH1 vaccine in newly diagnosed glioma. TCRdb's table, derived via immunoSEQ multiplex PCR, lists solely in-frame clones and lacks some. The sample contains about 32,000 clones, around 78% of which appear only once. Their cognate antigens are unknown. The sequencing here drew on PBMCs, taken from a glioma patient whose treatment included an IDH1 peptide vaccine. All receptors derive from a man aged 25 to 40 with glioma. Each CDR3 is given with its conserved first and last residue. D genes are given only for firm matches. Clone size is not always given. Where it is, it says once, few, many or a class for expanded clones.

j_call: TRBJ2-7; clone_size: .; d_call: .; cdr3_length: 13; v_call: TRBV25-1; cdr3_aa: CASSTNPPAEQYF; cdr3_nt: TGTGCCAGCAGTACCAATCCGCCGGCCGAGCAGTACTTC
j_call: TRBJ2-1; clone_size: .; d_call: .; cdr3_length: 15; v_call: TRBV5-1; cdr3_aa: CASSLASGTYNEQFF; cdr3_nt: TGCGCCAGCAGCTTGGCCAGCGGAACATACAATGAGCAGTTCTTC
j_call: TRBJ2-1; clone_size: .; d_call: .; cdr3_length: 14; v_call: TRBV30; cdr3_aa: CAWSGTSTYNEQFF; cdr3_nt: TGTGCCTGGAGTGGGACTTCCACCTACAATGAGCAGTTCTTC
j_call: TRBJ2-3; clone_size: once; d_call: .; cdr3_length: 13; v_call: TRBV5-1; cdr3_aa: CASSMGSPDTQYF; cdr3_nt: TGCGCCAGCAGCATGGGGTCGCCAGATACGCAGTATTTT
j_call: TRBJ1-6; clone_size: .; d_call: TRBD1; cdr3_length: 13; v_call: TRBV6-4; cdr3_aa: CASSEDRDSPLHF; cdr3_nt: TGTGCCAGCAGTGAGGACAGGGATTCACCCCTCCACTTT
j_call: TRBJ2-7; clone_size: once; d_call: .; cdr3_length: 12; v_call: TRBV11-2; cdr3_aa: CASSPTSYEQYF; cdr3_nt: TGTGCCAGCAGCCCGACGTCCTACGAGCAGTACTTC
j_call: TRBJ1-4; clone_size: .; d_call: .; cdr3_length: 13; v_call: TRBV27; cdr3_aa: CASRDGDAMRLFF; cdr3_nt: TGTGCCAGCAGGGACGGCGATGCAATGAGACTGTTTTTT
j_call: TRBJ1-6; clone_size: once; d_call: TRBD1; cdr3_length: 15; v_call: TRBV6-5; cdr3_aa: CASSQQTGADSPLHF; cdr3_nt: TGTGCCAGCAGTCAACAGACAGGGGCCGATTCACCCCTCCACTTT
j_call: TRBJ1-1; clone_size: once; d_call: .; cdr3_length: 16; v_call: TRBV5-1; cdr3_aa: CASSLGELVLNTEAFF; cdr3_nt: TGCGCCAGCAGCTTGGGAGAATTAGTTTTGAACACTGAAGCTTTCTTT
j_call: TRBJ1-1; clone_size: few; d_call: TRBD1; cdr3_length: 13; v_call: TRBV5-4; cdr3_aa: CASRDRPNTEAFF; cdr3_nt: TGTGCCAGCCGGGACAGGCCGAACACTGAAGCTTTCTTT
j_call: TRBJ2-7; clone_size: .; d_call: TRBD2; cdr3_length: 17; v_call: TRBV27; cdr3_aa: CASSLSVRTSGSYEQYF; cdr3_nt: TGTGCCAGCAGTTTATCTGTTCGGACTAGCGGGAGCTACGAGCAGTACTTC
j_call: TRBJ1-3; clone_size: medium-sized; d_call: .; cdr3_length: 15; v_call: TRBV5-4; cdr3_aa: CASSLVGGGGNTIYF; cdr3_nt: TGTGCCAGCAGCTTGGTCGGGGGTGGTGGAAACACCATATATTTT
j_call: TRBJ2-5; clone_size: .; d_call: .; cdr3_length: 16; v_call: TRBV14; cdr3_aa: CASSQDIGTLRGTQYF; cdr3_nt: TGTGCCAGCAGCCAAGATATCGGGACTCTAAGGGGGACCCAGTACTTC
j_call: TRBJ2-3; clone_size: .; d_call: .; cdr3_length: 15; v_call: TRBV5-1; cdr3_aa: CASRPSPTDTDTQYF; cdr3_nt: TGCGCCAGCAGACCCAGCCCGACAGACACAGATACGCAGTATTTT
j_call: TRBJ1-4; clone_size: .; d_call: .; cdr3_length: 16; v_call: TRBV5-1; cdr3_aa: CASSLGGSPTNEKLFF; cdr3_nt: TGCGCCAGCAGCTTGGGAGGCAGTCCAACTAATGAAAAACTGTTTTTT
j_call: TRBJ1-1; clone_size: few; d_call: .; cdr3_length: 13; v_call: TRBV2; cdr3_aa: CASSKQENTEAFF; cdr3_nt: TGTGCCAGCAGTAAACAGGAGAACACTGAAGCTTTCTTT
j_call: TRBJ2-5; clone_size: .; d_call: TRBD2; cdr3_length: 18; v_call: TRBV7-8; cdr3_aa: CASSPVSSGGRGWETQYF; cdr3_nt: TGTGCCAGCAGCCCCGTTTCCAGCGGGGGCCGGGGGTGGGAGACCCAGTACTTC
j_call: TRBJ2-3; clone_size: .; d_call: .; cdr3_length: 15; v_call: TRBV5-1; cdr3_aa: CASSLAAGGTDTQYF; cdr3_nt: TGCGCCAGCAGCTTGGCGGCAGGGGGCACAGATACGCAGTATTTT
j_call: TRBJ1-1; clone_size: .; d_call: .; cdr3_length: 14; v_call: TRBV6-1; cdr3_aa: CASSLESGSTEAFF; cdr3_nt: TGTGCCAGCAGCCTCGAGTCGGGTTCCACTGAAGCTTTCTTT
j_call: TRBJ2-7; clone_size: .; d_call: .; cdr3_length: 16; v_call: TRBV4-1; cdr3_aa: CASSHPGSTFSYEQYF; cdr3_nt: TGCGCCAGCAGCCACCCTGGGTCGACGTTCTCCTACGAGCAGTACTTC
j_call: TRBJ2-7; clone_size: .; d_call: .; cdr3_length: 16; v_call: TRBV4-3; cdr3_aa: CASSQDSGQKTYEQYF; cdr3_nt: TGCGCCAGCAGCCAAGATAGTGGCCAGAAAACGTACGAGCAGTACTTC
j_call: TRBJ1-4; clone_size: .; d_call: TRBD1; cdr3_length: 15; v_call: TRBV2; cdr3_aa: CASSYGTGYNEKLFF; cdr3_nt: TGTGCCAGCAGCTATGGGACAGGGTATAATGAAAAACTGTTTTTT
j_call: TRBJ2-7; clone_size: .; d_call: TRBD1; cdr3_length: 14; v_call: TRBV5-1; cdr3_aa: CASSPGTGGGEQYF; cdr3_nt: TGCGCCAGCAGCCCCGGGACAGGGGGCGGCGAGCAGTACTTC
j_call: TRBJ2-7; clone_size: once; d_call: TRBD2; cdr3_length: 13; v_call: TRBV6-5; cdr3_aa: CATQALAVYEQYF; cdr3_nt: TGTGCCACCCAAGCACTAGCGGTCTACGAGCAGTACTTC
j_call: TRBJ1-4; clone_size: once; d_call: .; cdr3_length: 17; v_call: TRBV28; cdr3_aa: CASSFPLYRYKGEKLFF; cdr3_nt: TGTGCCAGTAGTTTTCCGCTCTACAGGTACAAGGGAGAAAAACTGTTTTTT
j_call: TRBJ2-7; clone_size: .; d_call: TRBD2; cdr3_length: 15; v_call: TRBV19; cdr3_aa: CASSIGLAASYEQYF; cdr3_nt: TGTGCCAGTAGTATAGGACTAGCGGCCTCCTACGAGCAGTACTTC
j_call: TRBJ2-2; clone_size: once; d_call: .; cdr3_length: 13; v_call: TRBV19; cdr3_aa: CASTASRTGELFF; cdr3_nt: TGTGCCAGTACCGCTTCGCGCACCGGGGAGCTGTTTTTT
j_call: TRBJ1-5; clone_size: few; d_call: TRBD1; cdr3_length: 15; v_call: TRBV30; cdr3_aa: CAWSIGQGGNQPQHF; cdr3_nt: TGTGCCTGGAGTATCGGACAGGGGGGCAATCAGCCCCAGCATTTT
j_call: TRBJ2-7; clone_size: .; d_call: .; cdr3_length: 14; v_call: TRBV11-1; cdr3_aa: CASTTPGDSYEQYF; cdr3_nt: TGTGCCAGCACCACCCCTGGCGACTCCTACGAGCAGTACTTC
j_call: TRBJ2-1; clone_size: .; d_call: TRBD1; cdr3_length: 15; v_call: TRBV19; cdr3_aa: CASSTLNRGLDEQFF; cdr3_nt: TGTGCCAGTAGTACCCTGAACAGGGGGCTCGATGAGCAGTTCTTC
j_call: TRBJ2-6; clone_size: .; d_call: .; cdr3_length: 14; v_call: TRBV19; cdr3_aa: CASVSGSGANVLTF; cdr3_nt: TGTGCCAGTGTGAGTGGCTCTGGGGCCAACGTCCTGACTTTC
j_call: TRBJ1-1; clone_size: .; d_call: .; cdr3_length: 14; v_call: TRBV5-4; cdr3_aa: CASSLAGVDTEAFF; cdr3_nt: TGTGCCAGCAGCTTGGCCGGGGTCGACACTGAAGCTTTCTTT
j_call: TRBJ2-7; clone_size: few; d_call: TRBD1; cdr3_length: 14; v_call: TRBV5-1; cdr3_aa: CASSFNLQGYEQYF; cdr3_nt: TGCGCCAGCAGCTTCAATTTACAGGGGTACGAGCAGTACTTC